This T cell receptor (beta chain) appears in the sequencing data of a study of T cell responses to AZD1222 COVID-19 vaccine. Looking at the study overall: Second-dose intervals of approximately 4 or approximately 12 weeks were pooled. Whole-study findings and limits: Seropositive status at baseline applied to only 6 or 7 AZD1222 recipients. Spike was spanned by vaccine-associated CD4 TCRs, which were dominant at 160-218 and 743-854. In a largely white British group with more females than males, clonal diversity was possibly underestimated.

Trimming removed 6 bases from V and 4 bases from J; junction bases left unmatched: 5. The CDR3 covers 13 residues. The germline V gene encodes CDR1 MNHEY and CDR2 SVGAGI. Using immunoSEQ multiplex PCR, the repertoire was profiled, and TCRdb retains in-frame clones only, with some absent. The table lists 150,000 to 200,000 clones, 80% to 95% of them singletons. As regards this clone: Its antigen is not known.

The rearrangement uses TRBV6-5 and TRBJ1-1, with 7 nucleotides matching TRBD1. The input for sequencing was peripheral blood, taken on day 0 of AZD1222 vaccination. The sequence came from an adult in good health. The CDR3 spells CASRLQGRTEAFF. CDR3 DNA sequence: TGTGCCAGCAGACTACAGGGGCGCACTGAAGCTTTCTTT.